This passage covers 7 T cell receptor beta chains from one sample sequenced in a study of technical replicates of blood from a handful of donors. Some clones are missing from TCRdb's copy, which holds only in-frame ones; the method was immunoSEQ multiplex PCR. The data hold around 49,000 clones, with more than 95% observed a single time. Sequencing input: T cells isolated from PBMCs. These receptors originate from a human donor in good health.

V is TRBV5-1 and J is TRBJ2-7, with D perhaps matching TRBD2 (6 bases). CDR1 is SGHRS, CDR2 YFSETQ, per germline. V was cut by 4 bases and J by 3 bases, with 8 bases left in between. This CDR3 has 12 residues. The CDR3 loop reads CASSQGGYEQYF. The DNA of the CDR3 is TGCGCCAGCAGCCAGGGAGGCTACGAGCAGTACTTC.

The V and J genes are TRBV6-5 and TRBJ1-2, with 8 nucleotides matching TRBD1. With 4 bases clipped from V and 2 bases from J, the junction kept 3 bases outside the gene matches. This CDR3 is built from 14 residues. Germline CDR1 is MNHEY and CDR2 is SVGAGI. The CDR3, as DNA: TGTGCCAGCAGTTCCGGGACAGGAAACTATGGCTACACCTTC. Translation gives CASSSGTGNYGYTF.

This chain connects TRBV4-2 to TRBJ2-5; D gene ambiguous. This CDR3 region has 16 residues. V was cut by 0 bases and J by 5 bases, with 16 bases left in between. The germline gives CDR1 LGHNA, CDR2 YNFKEQ. The CDR3 loop is CASSQDLVSRRETQYF. The CDR3 bases are TGTGCCAGCAGCCAAGATTTAGTATCGCGGCGGGAGACCCAGTACTTC.

A remark on this clone: The junction departs from the called germline gene at one end, perhaps through a read error. This CDR3 is CASSFEVVHYGYTF. CDR3 sequence (DNA): TGTGCCAGCAGCTTTGAGGTGGTCCACTATGGCTACACCTTT. The chain combines TRBV7-9 with TRBJ1-2; D is unclear. This CDR3 has 14 residues. The germline CDR1 and CDR2 sequences are SEHNR and FQNEAQ (reference sequence).

The chain recombines TRBV5-6 with TRBJ1-1, with D unresolved. This CDR3 is built from 15 residues. V lost 0 bases to trimming and J lost 4 bases, with 13 bases between them. Germline V gene lookup returns CDR1 SGHDT and CDR2 YYEEEE. CDR3 loop: CASSLAPQSFTEAFF. CDR3 sequence (DNA): TGTGCCAGCAGCTTGGCCCCACAAAGTTTCACTGAAGCTTTCTTT.

The rearrangement links TRBV10-2 to TRBJ1-3; D gene uncertain. Per the germline V gene, CDR1 is WSHSY and CDR2 is SAAADI. V lost 7 bases and J 2 bases, leaving 6 bases between the germline ends. The CDR3 extends over 12 amino acids. DNA for the CDR3: TGCGCCAGCACGGGGACTGGAAACACCATATATTTT. This codes for CASTGTGNTIYF.

The chain has TRBV11-2 and TRBJ2-1, with 8 bases that match TRBD2. V was clipped by 3 bases and J by 2 bases; unmatched bases: 12. CDR1 and CDR2 (germline): SGHAT, FQNNGV. The CDR3 is 18 amino acids. This chain's CDR3 is CASSLNRWAGGAYNEQFF. CDR3 bases: TGTGCCAGCAGCTTGAATCGGTGGGCGGGAGGCGCCTACAATGAGCAGTTCTTC.